This note documents a single T cell receptor (beta chain) sequence. This specimen comes from a study of shared clonotypes between healthy human individuals. In the study's own analysis: Filtering differed for immunoSEQ, which gave only junction sequences without quality scores. The assay was immunoSEQ multiplex PCR, and TCRdb's table has in-frame clones only and misses some. That table supplies the V and J calls and clone size; D and trimming were determined from the DNA. This table holds just over 2,000,000 clones, 90% to 95% found once. Trimming left V 7 bases short and J 10 bases short, with 17 bases between. This CDR3 region has 13 residues. CDR1 is LNHDA, CDR2 SQIVND, per germline (reference sequence).

The sequence came from a man aged 18 to 35 in good health. V gene TRBV19 combines with J gene TRBJ1-5, with no clear D. Sequencing was done on a sample of naive CD4+ T cells sorted from blood. Documented subset: CD45RA+ positively selected. The CDR3 DNA follows: TGTGCCAGTAATATCCCTCCCGGGGAACCCCAGCATTTT. Its protein product is CASNIPPGEPQHF. The full variable domain, rest sourced from reference TRBV19 and TRBJ1-5, is DGGITQSPKYLFRKEGQNVTLSCEQNLNHDAMYWYRQDPGQGLRLIYYSQIVNDFQKGDIAEGYSVSREKKESFPLTVTSAQKNPTAFYLCASNIPPGEPQHFGDGTRLSIL.